These 12 T cell receptor beta chains were sequenced from one sample in a study of cytomegalovirus exposure and HLA in healthy donors. The PCR used 60 Vbeta and 13 Jbeta primers. Sequencing used immunoSEQ multiplex PCR; TCRdb keeps in-frame clones, though not all of them. The sample has 50,000 to 60,000 clones; 75% to 85% are singletons. The sequenced sample was PBMCs. All receptors derive from a female donor in good health and CMV-seronegative.

This clone was observed a single time. The chain employs TRBV14 and TRBJ2-3; D is unresolved. CDR1 is SGHDN and CDR2 is FVKESK in the germline V gene. The V gene lost 0 bases and the J gene lost 1 base, with 14 bases spanning the gap. There are 17 residues in the CDR3. The CDR3 DNA reads TGTGCCAGCAGCCAAGATCTATGGGCGTCTGGCACAGATACGCAGTATTTT. It encodes CASSQDLWASGTDTQYF. Combining the CDR3 with reference TRBV14 and TRBJ2-3 gives the whole variable domain EAGVTQFPSHSVIEKGQTVTLRCDPISGHDNLYWYRRVMGKEIKFLLHFVKESKQDESGMPNNRFLAERTGGTYSTLKVQPAELEDSGVYFCASSQDLWASGTDTQYFGPGTRLTVL.

Of note for this clone: One junction end disagrees with the germline gene, perhaps due to a read error. The gene calls are TRBV27 and TRBJ2-7; 7 positions agree with TRBD1. This CDR3 has 13 amino acids. Germline-derived CDR1 and CDR2 are MNHEY and SMNVEV (reference sequence). DNA of the CDR3: TGTGCCAGCAGGCTCCGAGGGGGCAACGAGCGGTACTTC. Translating it yields CASRLRGGNERYF.

The chain combines TRBV5-4 with TRBJ2-5; 8 bases are shared with TRBD1. The tail of the sequence fits TRBJ2-7 better, so the J call may be wrong. The germline CDR1 and CDR2 sequences are SGHNT and YYREEE (reference sequence). The CDR3 has 15 amino acids. CDR3 coding DNA: TGTGCCAGCAGCAAACCGGGACAGGCGTCCTACGAGCAGTACTTC. Residues: CASSKPGQASYEQYF.

V gene TRBV29-1 combines with J gene TRBJ2-5, with 9 bases that match TRBD1. V shed 6 bases and J 4 bases; nucleotides not matched to a gene: 15. Per germline, CDR1 SQVTM and CDR2 ANQGSEA. The CDR3 length is 16 residues. CDR3 DNA: TGCAGCGTAGATCCTGGGACAGGGAGGTATGGAGAGACCCAGTACTTC. As protein: CSVDPGTGRYGETQYF.

This sequence joins TRBV4-1 and TRBJ2-1; D is uncertain. The CDR3 totals 12 residues. V lost 1 base, J lost 7 bases, and 5 bases lay in between. Germline CDR1 reads MGHRA; CDR2 reads YSYEKL. The CDR3 DNA sequence: TGCGCCAGCAGCCAAGTCGGGAATGAGCAGTTCTTC. Its translation: CASSQVGNEQFF.

There are a few counts of this clone. One end of the junction varies from germline; a read error may be responsible. The V call is TRBV7-7, the J call TRBJ2-7; a possible D gene is TRBD2 (6 bases). The CDR3 extends over 13 amino acids. Per germline, CDR1 SSHAT and CDR2 FNYEAQ (reference sequence). The CDR3 sequence is CASSRPGSLEQYF. In nucleotides, the CDR3 is TGTGCTAGCAGCCGTCCCGGGAGTCTTGAGCAGTACTTC.

The V call is TRBV10-3, the J call TRBJ1-4; TRBD1 might be the D (6 bases). V was clipped by 0 bases and J by 1 base, with 15 bases between them. The CDR3 loop spans 18 amino acids. Looked up from germline, CDR1 is ENHRY and CDR2 is SYGVKD. CDR3 sequence (DNA): TGTGCCATCAGTGAGTCTACAGGGAGAGGAGTAACTAATGAAAAACTGTTTTTT. Protein sequence: CAISESTGRGVTNEKLFF.

This CDR3 reads CASSYAGRGGGGTQYF. DNA of the CDR3: TGTGCCAGCAGTTACGCAGGGCGGGGGGGCGGCGGTACGCAGTATTTT. The chain joins TRBV6-5 to TRBJ2-3; 9 bases match TRBD2. The CDR3 is made up of 16 amino acids. V gave up 2 bases and J gave up 8 bases; unmatched junction bases: 11. From germline, CDR1 is MNHEY and CDR2 SVGAGI.

A few counts support this clone. The V and J genes are TRBV15 and TRBJ1-2; a possible D gene is TRBD1 (5 bases). V gave up 0 bases and J gave up 8 bases, with 22 bases separating them. Germline V gene data show CDR1 as LNHNV and CDR2 as YYDKDF (reference sequence). The CDR3 contains 17 residues. The CDR3 DNA follows: TGTGCCACCAGCAGAGATCCGGGAGGGGAGGGACGGAAGGGCTACACCTTC. Amino acids: CATSRDPGGEGRKGYTF.

The chain links TRBV4-1 to TRBJ2-7; 7 nucleotides align to TRBD2. CDR3 length equals 15 residues. The V segment lost 4 bases and the J segment 2 bases; nucleotides outside the gene matches: 8. Germline V gives CDR1 MGHRA, CDR2 YSYEKL. The CDR3 loop is CASSPFGGGTYEQYF. CDR3 nucleotides: TGCGCCAGCAGCCCTTTCGGCGGGGGAACCTACGAGCAGTACTTC.

The chain employs TRBV12-5 and TRBJ1-2, with D hard to call. Germline loops: CDR1 LGHNT, CDR2 FRNRAP. Trimming took 3 bases from V and 4 from J, leaving 9 bases between them. This CDR3 region has 13 residues. CDR3 residues: CASGFQAIYGYTF. The CDR3 DNA follows: TGTGCTAGTGGTTTTCAGGCAATCTATGGCTACACCTTC. The full variable domain, rest sourced from reference TRBV12-5 and TRBJ1-2, is DARVTQTPRHKVTEMGQEVTMRCQPILGHNTVFWYRQTMMQGLELLAYFRNRAPLDDSGMPKDRFSAEMPDATLATLKIQPSEPRDSAVYFCASGFQAIYGYTFGSGTRLTVV.

The rearrangement joins TRBV11-1 to TRBJ2-6, with D perhaps TRBD1 (6 bases). The V and J ends lost 3 bases and 0 bases respectively, with 15 bases between them. Germline-derived CDR1 and CDR2 are SGHAT and FQDESV (reference sequence). The CDR3 length is 18 residues. The DNA of the CDR3 is TGTGCCAGCAGCTTTGGGGCAGGGGTGATCTCTGGGGCCAACGTCCTGACTTTC. Translation gives CASSFGAGVISGANVLTF.